The following is a TCR beta chain sequence with its context. The CDR3 is 12 residues long. Losses at the gene ends were 1 base for V and 11 bases for J; bases not matched to a gene: 3. The germline gives CDR1 SGHDN, CDR2 FVKESK. Assay: immunoSEQ multiplex PCR; the TCRdb copy retains only in-frame clones and omits some. The sample records approximately 240,000 clones, more than 70% being singletons. This sample is part of a study of blood T cell repertoires in COVID-19. Turning to the study itself: The cDNA or gDNA used as material had been derived from T cells, B-cell-depleted T cells, or PBMCs.

The sample comprised peripheral blood. V gene TRBV14 combines with J gene TRBJ2-7; 9 bases match TRBD2. This receptor was identified in a woman in her thirties or forties who had recovered from COVID-19. CDR3 sequence: CASSQVPSGKYF. The CDR3 DNA is TGTGCCAGCAGCCAAGTTCCTAGCGGGAAGTACTTC.